The rows below give T cell receptor beta chains drawn from one sample of a study of neurological immune-mediated disorders. TCRdb independently ran MiXCR on the 5' RACE reads; one entry per CDR3 protein. The sample contains 65,000 to 80,000 distinct CDR3 sequences, 15% to 20% of which appear only once. Material for sequencing was PBMCs. These receptors all stem from a middle-aged woman in good health. Each CDR3 is given with its conserved first and last residue. A D gene is named only where the DNA matches it firmly. Size values are once, few and many counts, or a class for expanded clones, and some rows have none.

d_gene,v_gene,abundance,j_gene,CDR3aa,CDR3nt
NA,TRBV20-1,many,TRBJ2-3,CSVGALQGDTQYF,TGCAGTGTGGGGGCCCTACAGGGCGATACGCAGTATTTT
TRBD1,TRBV5-1,NA,TRBJ1-1,CASSPRQGAAEAFF,TGCGCCAGCAGCCCCAGACAGGGGGCGGCTGAAGCTTTCTTT
NA,TRBV6-5,many,TRBJ2-2,CASSYNRETGELFF,TGTGCCAGCAGTTACAACAGGGAAACCGGGGAGCTGTTTTTT
TRBD2,TRBV27,many,TRBJ2-4,CASSRSGGAGNIQYF,TGTGCCAGCAGCCGTAGCGGGGGGGCGGGAAACATTCAGTACTTC
TRBD1,TRBV15,many,TRBJ1-5,CATSIGTGSNQPQHF,TGTGCCACCAGCATTGGGACAGGCAGCAATCAGCCCCAGCATTTT
TRBD1,TRBV4-1,many,TRBJ1-5,CASSHVGQALGQPQHF,TGCGCCAGCAGCCATGTCGGACAGGCCCTCGGGCAGCCCCAGCATTTT
TRBD1,TRBV6-5,many,TRBJ2-3,CASSYRGDTQYF,TGTGCCAGCAGCTACAGGGGGGATACGCAGTATTTT
NA,TRBV4-1,many,TRBJ2-3,CASSQGPSPQYF,TGCGCCAGCAGCCAAGGTCCTAGTCCGCAGTATTTT
NA,TRBV5-1,NA,TRBJ2-3,CASSFWPRGARTYTQYF,NA
NA,TRBV6-1,many,TRBJ2-2,CASRVPLGKGAGGTGELFF,TGTGCCAGCAGGGTCCCACTTGGGAAAGGGGCAGGAGGCACCGGGGAGCTGTTTTTT
TRBD1,TRBV7-9,NA,TRBJ2-7,CASSFSTGMGTEQYF,TGTGCCAGCAGCTTCTCGACAGGGATGGGGACCGAGCAGTACTTC
TRBD2,TRBV6-1,many,TRBJ2-2,CATPGLYTGELFF,TGTGCCACTCCGGGACTATACACCGGGGAGCTGTTTTTT
NA,TRBV20-1,many,TRBJ2-3,CSASLGAEDTQYF,TGCAGTGCTAGCCTGGGGGCGGAAGATACGCAGTATTTT
TRBD1,TRBV5-1,many,TRBJ1-2,CASSLGQGAQGYTF,TGCGCCAGCAGCTTGGGGCAGGGGGCACAGGGCTACACCTTC
NA,TRBV4-2,many,TRBJ2-7,CASSQSPLDFQKGGEQYF,TGTGCCAGCAGCCAATCACCCCTTGACTTCCAAAAAGGCGGGGAGCAGTACTTC
NA,TRBV12-3/TRBV12-4,many,TRBJ1-1,CASSLNVLDTEAFF,TGTGCCAGCAGTTTAAACGTCTTGGACACTGAAGCTTTCTTT
NA,TRBV25-1,many,TRBJ1-2,CASSDHEGGNYGYTF,TGTGCCAGCAGTGACCACGAGGGAGGAAACTATGGCTACACCTTC
NA,TRBV12-3/TRBV12-4,many,TRBJ2-2,CASSSENTGELFF,TGTGCCAGCAGTTCCGAGAACACCGGGGAGCTGTTTTTT
TRBD2,TRBV12-3/TRBV12-4,many,TRBJ2-1,CASSLYKPSGGLQNEQFF,TGTGCCAGCAGTTTATATAAACCCAGCGGGGGGCTCCAAAATGAGCAGTTCTTC
TRBD2,TRBV3-1,many,TRBJ2-1,CASSQLAGGQFF,TGTGCCAGCAGCCAACTAGCGGGGGGTCAGTTCTTC
NA,TRBV12-3/TRBV12-4,many,TRBJ1-5,CASSFDRRNNQPQHF,TGTGCCAGCAGTTTCGACAGGCGCAACAATCAGCCCCAGCATTTT
NA,TRBV9,many,TRBJ2-2,CASSKDSNTGELFF,TGTGCCAGCAGTAAGGACTCGAACACCGGGGAGCTGTTTTTT
NA,TRBV29-1,many,TRBJ1-2,CSGGTVGSGYTF,TGCAGCGGAGGAACAGTAGGGAGTGGCTACACCTTC